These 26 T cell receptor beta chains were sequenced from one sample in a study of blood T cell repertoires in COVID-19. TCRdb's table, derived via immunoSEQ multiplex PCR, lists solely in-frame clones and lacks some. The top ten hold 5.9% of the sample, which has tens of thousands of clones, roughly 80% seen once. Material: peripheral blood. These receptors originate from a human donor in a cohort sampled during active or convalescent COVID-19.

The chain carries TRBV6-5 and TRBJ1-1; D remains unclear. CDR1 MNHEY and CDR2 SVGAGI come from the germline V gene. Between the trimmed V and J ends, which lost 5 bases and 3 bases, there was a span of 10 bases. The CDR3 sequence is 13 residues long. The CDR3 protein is CASSRNSYTEAFF. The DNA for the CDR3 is TGTGCCAGCAGTCGGAACAGTTACACTGAAGCTTTCTTT.

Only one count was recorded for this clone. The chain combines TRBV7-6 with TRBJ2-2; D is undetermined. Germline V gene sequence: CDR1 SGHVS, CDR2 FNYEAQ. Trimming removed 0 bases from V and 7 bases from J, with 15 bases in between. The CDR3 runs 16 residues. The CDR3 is CASSLAQGGTVGELFF. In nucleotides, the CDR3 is TGTGCCAGCAGCTTAGCGCAAGGCGGAACGGTCGGGGAGCTGTTTTTT.

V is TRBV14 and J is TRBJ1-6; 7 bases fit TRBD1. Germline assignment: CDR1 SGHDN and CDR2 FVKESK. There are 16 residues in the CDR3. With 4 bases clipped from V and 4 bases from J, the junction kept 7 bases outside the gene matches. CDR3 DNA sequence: TGTGCCAGCAGCCGCCCCGGGACAGCTTATAATTCACCCCTCCACTTT. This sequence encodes CASSRPGTAYNSPLHF. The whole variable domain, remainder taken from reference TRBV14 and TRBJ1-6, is EAGVTQFPSHSVIEKGQTVTLRCDPISGHDNLYWYRRVMGKEIKFLLHFVKESKQDESGMPNNRFLAERTGGTYSTLKVQPAELEDSGVYFCASSRPGTAYNSPLHFGNGTRLTVT.

Written as DNA, the CDR3 is TGTGCCTCCAGGGGCCAGGTAGCGGGGGGAGGAGAGACCCAGTACTTC. Encoded protein: CASRGQVAGGGETQYF. The chain is built from TRBV10-3 and TRBJ2-5; TRBD2 aligns across 10 bases. Germline CDR1 and CDR2: ENHRY and SYGVKD. Germline trimming cut 11 bases from V and 4 bases from J; bases unmatched to any gene: 16. This CDR3 contains 16 residues.

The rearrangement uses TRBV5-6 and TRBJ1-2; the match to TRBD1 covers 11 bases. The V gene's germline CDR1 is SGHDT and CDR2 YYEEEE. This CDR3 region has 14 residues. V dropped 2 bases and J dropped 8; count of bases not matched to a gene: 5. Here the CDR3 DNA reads TGTGCCAGCAGCTTAGGACAGGGGGCTTTAGGCTACACCTTC. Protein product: CASSLGQGALGYTF.

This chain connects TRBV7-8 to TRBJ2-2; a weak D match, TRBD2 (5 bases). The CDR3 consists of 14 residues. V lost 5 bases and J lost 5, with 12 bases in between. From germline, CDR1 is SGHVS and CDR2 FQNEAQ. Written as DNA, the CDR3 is TGTGCCAGCAGCCCACGCTTAGCGACCGGGGAGCTGTTTTTT. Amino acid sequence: CASSPRLATGELFF.

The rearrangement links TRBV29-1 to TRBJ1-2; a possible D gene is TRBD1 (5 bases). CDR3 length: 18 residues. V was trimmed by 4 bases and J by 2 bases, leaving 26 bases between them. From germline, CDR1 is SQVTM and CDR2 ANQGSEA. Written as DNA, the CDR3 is TGCAGCGTTGGGAGCTTCAATATTGGACAAGATACCAACTATGGCTACACCTTC. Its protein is CSVGSFNIGQDTNYGYTF.

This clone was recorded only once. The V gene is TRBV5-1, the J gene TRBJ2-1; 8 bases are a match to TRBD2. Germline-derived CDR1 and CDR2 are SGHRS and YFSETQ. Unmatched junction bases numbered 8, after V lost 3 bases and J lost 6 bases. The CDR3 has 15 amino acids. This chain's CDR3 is CASSSAGTSGNEQFF. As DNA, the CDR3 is TGCGCCAGCAGCTCCGCCGGTACTAGCGGCAATGAGCAGTTCTTC.

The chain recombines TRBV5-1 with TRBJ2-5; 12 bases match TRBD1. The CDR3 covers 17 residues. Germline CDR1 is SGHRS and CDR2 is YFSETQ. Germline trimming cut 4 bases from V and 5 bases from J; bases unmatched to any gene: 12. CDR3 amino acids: CASSNHRDRGRIETQYF. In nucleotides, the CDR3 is TGCGCCAGCAGCAATCACCGGGACAGGGGGCGCATCGAGACCCAGTACTTC.

The CDR3 loop reads CASSFGDGSYEQYF. The CDR3 DNA reads as TGTGCCAGCAGCTTCGGGGACGGGAGCTACGAGCAGTACTTC. The rearrangement uses TRBV7-2 and TRBJ2-7; possibly TRBD2 for D (6 bases). CDR3 length: 14 amino acids. The germline V and J ends were trimmed by 3 bases and 3 bases, with 12 bases remaining between them. Germline CDR1 is SGHTA and CDR2 is FQGNSA. Complete variable domain (other parts from reference TRBV7-2 and TRBJ2-7): GAGVSQSPSNKVTEKGKDVELRCDPISGHTALYWYRQSLGQGLEFLIYFQGNSAPDKSGLPSDRFSAERTGGSVSTLTIQRTQQEDSAVYLCASSFGDGSYEQYFGPGTRLTVT.

CDR3 amino acids: CASSHAGTGTIEAFF. CDR3 nucleotides: TGCGCCAGCAGCCATGCCGGGACAGGTACTATTGAAGCTTTCTTT. The chain carries TRBV4-1 and TRBJ1-1; 8 nucleotides line up with TRBD1. The CDR3 loop spans 15 amino acids. Germline assignment: CDR1 MGHRA and CDR2 YSYEKL. V gave up 3 bases and J gave up 7 bases; unmatched junction bases: 10.

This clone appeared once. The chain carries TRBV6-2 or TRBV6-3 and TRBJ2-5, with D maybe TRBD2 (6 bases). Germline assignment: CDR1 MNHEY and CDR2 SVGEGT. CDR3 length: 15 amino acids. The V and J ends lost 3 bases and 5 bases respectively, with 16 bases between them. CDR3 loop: CASSYGGVRGETQYF. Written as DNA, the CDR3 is TGTGCCAGCAGTTATGGTGGGGTCCGGGGGGAGACCCAGTACTTC.

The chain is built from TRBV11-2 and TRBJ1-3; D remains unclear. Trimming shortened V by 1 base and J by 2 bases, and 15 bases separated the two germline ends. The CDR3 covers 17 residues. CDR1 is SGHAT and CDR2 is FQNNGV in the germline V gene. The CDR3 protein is CASSLVLGRSAGNTIYF. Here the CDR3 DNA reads TGTGCCAGCAGCTTAGTATTGGGCAGATCAGCTGGAAACACCATATATTTT.

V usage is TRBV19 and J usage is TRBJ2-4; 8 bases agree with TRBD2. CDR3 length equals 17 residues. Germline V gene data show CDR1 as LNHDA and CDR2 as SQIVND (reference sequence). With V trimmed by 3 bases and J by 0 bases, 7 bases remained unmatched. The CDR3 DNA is TGTGCCAGTAGTATTGCACGGGGGGGAAGAGCCAAAAACATTCAGTACTTC. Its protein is CASSIARGGRAKNIQYF. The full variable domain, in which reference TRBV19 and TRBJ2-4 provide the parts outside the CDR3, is DGGITQSPKYLFRKEGQNVTLSCEQNLNHDAMYWYRQDPGQGLRLIYYSQIVNDFQKGDIAEGYSVSREKKESFPLTVTSAQKNPTAFYLCASSIARGGRAKNIQYFGAGTRLSVL.

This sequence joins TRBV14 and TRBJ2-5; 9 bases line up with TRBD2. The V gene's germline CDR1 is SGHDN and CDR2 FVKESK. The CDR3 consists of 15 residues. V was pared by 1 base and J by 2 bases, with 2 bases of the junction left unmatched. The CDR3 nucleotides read TGTGCCAGCAGCCAAGGACTAGCGGTACAAGAGACCCAGTACTTC. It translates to CASSQGLAVQETQYF.

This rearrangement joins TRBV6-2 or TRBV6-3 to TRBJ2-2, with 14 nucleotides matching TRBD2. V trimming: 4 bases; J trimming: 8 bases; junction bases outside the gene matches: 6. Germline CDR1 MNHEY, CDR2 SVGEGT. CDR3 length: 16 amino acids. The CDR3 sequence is CASSWTSGGRAGELFF. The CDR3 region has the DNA TGTGCCAGCAGTTGGACTAGCGGGGGGCGCGCGGGGGAGCTGTTTTTT.

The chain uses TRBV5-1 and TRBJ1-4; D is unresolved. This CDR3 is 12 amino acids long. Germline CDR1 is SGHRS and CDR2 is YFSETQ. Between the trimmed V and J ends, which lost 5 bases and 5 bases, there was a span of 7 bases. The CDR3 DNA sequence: TGCGCCAGCAGTACGGGGAATGAAAAACTGTTTTTT. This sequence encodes CASSTGNEKLFF.

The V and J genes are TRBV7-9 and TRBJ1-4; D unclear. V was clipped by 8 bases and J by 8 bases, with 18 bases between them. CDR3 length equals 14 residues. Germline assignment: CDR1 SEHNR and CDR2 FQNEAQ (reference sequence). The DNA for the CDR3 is TGTGCCAGCGCAGTCGAGGTTTTGCGCGAAAAACTGTTTTTT. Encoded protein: CASAVEVLREKLFF.

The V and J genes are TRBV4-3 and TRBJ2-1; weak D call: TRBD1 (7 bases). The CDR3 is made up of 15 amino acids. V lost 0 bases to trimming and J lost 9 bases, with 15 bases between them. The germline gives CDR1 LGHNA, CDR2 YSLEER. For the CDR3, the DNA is TGCGCCAGCAGCCAAGATCACAGGGGAGGTAGTGAGCAGTTCTTC. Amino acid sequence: CASSQDHRGGSEQFF.

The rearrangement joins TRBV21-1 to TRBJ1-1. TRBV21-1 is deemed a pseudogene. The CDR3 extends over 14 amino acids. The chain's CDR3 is CASTHRVPNTEAFF. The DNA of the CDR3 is TGTGCCAGTACCCATCGGGTCCCGAACACTGAAGCTTTCTTT.

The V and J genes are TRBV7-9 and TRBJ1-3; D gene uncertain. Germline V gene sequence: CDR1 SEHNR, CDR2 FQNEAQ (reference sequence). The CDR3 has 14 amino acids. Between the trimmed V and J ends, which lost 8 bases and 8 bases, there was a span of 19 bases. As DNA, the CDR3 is TGTGCCAGCGGGTGGCCGCCCCCGGAGGACACCATATATTTT. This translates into CASGWPPPEDTIYF.

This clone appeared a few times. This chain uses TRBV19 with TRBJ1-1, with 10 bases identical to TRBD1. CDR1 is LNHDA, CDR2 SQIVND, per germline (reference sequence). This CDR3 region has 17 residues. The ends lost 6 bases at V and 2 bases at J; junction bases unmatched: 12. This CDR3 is CASRGRGQGSINTEAFF. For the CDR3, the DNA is TGTGCCAGTAGGGGAAGGGGACAGGGGTCAATAAACACTGAAGCTTTCTTT.

In nucleotides, the CDR3 is TGCGCCAGCAGCCAAGCCGTTCGGAGCACAGATACGCAGTATTTT. This sequence encodes CASSQAVRSTDTQYF. The chain couples TRBV4-1 to TRBJ2-3; no firm D call. Per the germline V gene, CDR1 is MGHRA and CDR2 is YSYEKL. CDR3 length equals 15 residues. The V and J ends lost 1 base and 0 bases respectively, with 8 bases between them.

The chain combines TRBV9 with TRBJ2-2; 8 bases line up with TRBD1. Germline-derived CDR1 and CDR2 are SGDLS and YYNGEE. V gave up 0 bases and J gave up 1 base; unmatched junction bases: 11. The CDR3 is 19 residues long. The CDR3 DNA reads TGTGCCAGCAGCGTAGTAGGGCGGCAGGGGGCGCGGAACACCGGGGAGCTGTTTTTT. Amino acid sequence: CASSVVGRQGARNTGELFF. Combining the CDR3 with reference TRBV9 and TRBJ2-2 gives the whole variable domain DSGVTQTPKHLITATGQRVTLRCSPRSGDLSVYWYQQSLDQGLQFLIQYYNGEERAKGNILERFSAQQFPDLHSELNLSSLELGDSALYFCASSVVGRQGARNTGELFFGEGSRLTVL.

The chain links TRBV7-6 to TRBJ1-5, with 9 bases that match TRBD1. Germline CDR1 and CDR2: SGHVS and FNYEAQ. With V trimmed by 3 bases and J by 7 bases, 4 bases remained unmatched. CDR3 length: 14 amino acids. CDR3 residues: CASSLGQGSQPQHF. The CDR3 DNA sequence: TGTGCCAGCAGCTTGGGACAGGGAAGCCAGCCCCAGCATTTT.

The CDR3: CASSQDLEGANGYTF. DNA of the CDR3: TGTGCCAGCAGCCAAGATCTAGAGGGGGCGAATGGCTACACCTTC. This chain connects TRBV14 to TRBJ1-2; the match to TRBD1 covers 7 bases. Germline CDR1 SGHDN, CDR2 FVKESK. Trimming cost V 0 bases and J 6 bases; bases outside gene matches: 7. There are 15 residues in the CDR3.